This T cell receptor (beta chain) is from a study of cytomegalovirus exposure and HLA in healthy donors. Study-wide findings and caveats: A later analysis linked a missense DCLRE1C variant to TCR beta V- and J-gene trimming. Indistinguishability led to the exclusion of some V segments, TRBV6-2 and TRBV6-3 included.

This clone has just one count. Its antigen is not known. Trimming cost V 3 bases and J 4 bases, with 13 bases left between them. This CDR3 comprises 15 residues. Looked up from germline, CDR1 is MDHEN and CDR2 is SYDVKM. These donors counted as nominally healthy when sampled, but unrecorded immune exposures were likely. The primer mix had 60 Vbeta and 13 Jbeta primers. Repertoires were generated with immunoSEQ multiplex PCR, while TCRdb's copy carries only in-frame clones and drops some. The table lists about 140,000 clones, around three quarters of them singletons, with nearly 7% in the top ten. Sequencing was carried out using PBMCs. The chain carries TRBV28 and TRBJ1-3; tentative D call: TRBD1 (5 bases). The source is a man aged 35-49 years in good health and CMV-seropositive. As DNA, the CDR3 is TGTGCCAGCAGTTTCTCACCAGGGCGCGGAAACACCATATATTTT. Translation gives CASSFSPGRGNTIYF.